The clone carrying this T cell receptor beta chain was counted only a few times. Between the trimmed V and J ends, which lost 3 bases and 2 bases, there was a span of 11 bases. The CDR3 consists of 15 residues. The data were obtained in a study of T cell repertoires in cytomegalovirus infection. TCRdb used MiXCR to reprocess the reads, holding one entry per CDR3 protein. The sample contains approximately 700,000 distinct CDR3 sequences, roughly 35% of which appear only once. The sequenced material came from PBMCs. The chain is built from TRBV12-3 or TRBV12-4 and TRBJ1-5; D remains ambiguous. The receptor was isolated from a human donor in good health (CMV status not recorded). Some clones in this sample may be carry-over from other donors' samples. The CDR3: CASSFGPAGNQPQHF. The CDR3 DNA reads as TGTGCCAGCAGTTTTGGCCCGGCGGGCAATCAGCCCCAGCATTTT.